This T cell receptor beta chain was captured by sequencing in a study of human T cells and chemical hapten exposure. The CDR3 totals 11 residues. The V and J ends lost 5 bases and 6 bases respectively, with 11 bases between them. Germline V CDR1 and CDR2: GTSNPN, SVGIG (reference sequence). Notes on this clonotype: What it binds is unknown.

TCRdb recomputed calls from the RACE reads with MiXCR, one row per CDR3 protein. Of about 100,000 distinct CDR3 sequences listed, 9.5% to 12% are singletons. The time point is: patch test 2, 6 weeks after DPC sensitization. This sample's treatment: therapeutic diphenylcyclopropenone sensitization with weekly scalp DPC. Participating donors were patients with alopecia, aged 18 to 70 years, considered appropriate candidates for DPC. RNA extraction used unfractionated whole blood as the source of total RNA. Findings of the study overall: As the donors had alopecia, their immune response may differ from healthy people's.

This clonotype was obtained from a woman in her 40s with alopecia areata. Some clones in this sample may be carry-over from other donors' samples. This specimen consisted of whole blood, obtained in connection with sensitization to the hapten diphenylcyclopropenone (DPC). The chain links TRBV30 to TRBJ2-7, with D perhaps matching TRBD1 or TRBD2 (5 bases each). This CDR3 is CAWGQGAEQYF. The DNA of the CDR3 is TGTGCCTGGGGGCAGGGAGCCGAGCAGTACTTC.